The 26 T cell receptor beta chains in this list originate from one sample, sequenced in a study of neurological immune-mediated disorders. TCRdb re-called the 5' RACE reads with MiXCR, one entry per CDR3 protein. This table holds around 64,000 distinct CDR3 sequences, about 12% found once. Sequenced sample: PBMCs. These TCRs come from a woman aged 60-75 years with HTLV-1-associated myelopathy (HAM/TSP).

The V call is TRBV5-1, the J call TRBJ2-3, with D unclear. With 6 bases removed from V and 0 bases from J, the gap between germline ends came to 2 bases. CDR3 length: 11 residues. CDR1 and CDR2 (germline): SGHRS, YFSETQ. For the CDR3, the DNA is TGCGCCAGCACTAGCACAGATACGCAGTATTTT. Translated, it gives CASTSTDTQYF.

Many counts were recorded for this clonotype. This chain joins TRBV20-1 and TRBJ1-5; D remains ambiguous. V was shortened by 6 bases and J by 3 bases, with 9 bases between the two germline ends. Germline V CDR1 and CDR2: DFQATT, SNEGSKA (reference sequence). The CDR3 covers 12 residues. The CDR3 sequence: CSAEGSNQPQHF. Here the CDR3 DNA reads TGCAGTGCAGAAGGGTCCAATCAGCCCCAGCATTTT.

This clonotype has ten or more counts. J is TRBJ2-5 and V is TRBV7-9; 12 nucleotides line up with TRBD2. The CDR3 runs 15 residues. Germline CDR1 is SEHNR and CDR2 is FQNEAQ (reference sequence). Unmatched junction bases numbered 6, after V lost 4 bases and J lost 6 bases. The CDR3 coding sequence is TGTGCCAGCAGCTGGCTAGCGGGAGGGAAACAGACCCAGTACTTC. It yields the protein CASSWLAGGKQTQYF.

This clonotype appeared many times. The rearrangement links TRBV20-1 to TRBJ2-3, with D unresolved. CDR3 length: 14 amino acids. CDR1 and CDR2 (germline): DFQATT, SNEGSKA (reference sequence). Trimming stripped 1 base from V and 0 bases from J, with 8 bases between. The CDR3 DNA reads as TGCAGTGCTAGAGGGGTAGGGAGCACAGATACGCAGTATTTT. As protein: CSARGVGSTDTQYF.

In its sample, this clonotype was seen many times. This rearrangement joins TRBV9 to TRBJ2-2; perhaps TRBD1 as D (6 bases). With 3 bases removed from V and 0 bases from J, the gap between germline ends came to 12 bases. Germline assignment: CDR1 SGDLS and CDR2 YYNGEE. This CDR3 spans 16 amino acids. CDR3 DNA: TGTGCCAGCAGCGGGGGGACATCTGCGAACACCGGGGAGCTGTTTTTT. Protein: CASSGGTSANTGELFF. Full variable domain (remainder filled in from reference TRBV9 and TRBJ2-2): DSGVTQTPKHLITATGQRVTLRCSPRSGDLSVYWYQQSLDQGLQFLIQYYNGEERAKGNILERFSAQQFPDLHSELNLSSLELGDSALYFCASSGGTSANTGELFFGEGSRLTVL.

This clonotype was detected ten times or more. This chain uses TRBV5-6 with TRBJ2-7; 10 bases align to TRBD2. Germline CDR1 SGHDT, CDR2 YYEEEE. The CDR3 has 16 amino acids. With V trimmed by 2 bases and J by 6 bases, 11 bases remained unmatched. CDR3 protein: CASSFRLAGVEGEQYF. DNA for the CDR3: TGTGCCAGCAGCTTCCGGCTAGCGGGAGTAGAGGGCGAGCAGTACTTC.

In its sample, this clonotype was seen many times. CDR3 nucleotides: TGCAGTGTTTCCGGGAGTTGGTCCTACGAGCAGTACTTC. Protein: CSVSGSWSYEQYF. The chain links TRBV20-1 to TRBJ2-7; tentative D call: TRBD2 (6 bases). The CDR3 is made up of 13 amino acids. The V end lost 7 bases, the J end lost 1 base, and 14 bases lay between the germline ends. CDR1 is DFQATT and CDR2 is SNEGSKA in the germline V gene (reference sequence).

This clonotype was recorded at least ten times. The rearrangement links TRBV11-2 to TRBJ2-2, with D perhaps TRBD2 (7 bases). Germline assignment: CDR1 SGHAT and CDR2 FQNNGV. Deletions cut 5 bases from V and 5 bases from J, with 21 bases between. This CDR3 comprises 17 residues. This chain's CDR3 is CASSSLAGATGTGELFF. The CDR3 DNA follows: TGTGCCAGCAGCAGCTTGGCGGGGGCCACTGGGACCGGGGAGCTGTTTTTT.

This clonotype has a handful of counts. The chain links TRBV5-5 to TRBJ2-5; possibly TRBD2 for D (5 bases). The CDR3 is made up of 14 amino acids. The V and J ends lost 5 bases and 2 bases respectively, with 13 bases between them. Germline-derived CDR1 and CDR2 are SGHKS and YYEKEE (reference sequence). For the CDR3, the DNA is TGTGCCAGCAGACGGGATAGTTTTCAAGAGACCCAGTACTTC. Its protein product is CASRRDSFQETQYF.

This clonotype was detected many times. This sequence joins TRBV7-2 and TRBJ2-3, with a weak D call TRBD1 (5 bases). Germline V CDR1 and CDR2: SGHTA, FQGNSA. This CDR3 comprises 13 residues. Trimming cost V 5 bases and J 6 bases, with 12 bases left between them. CDR3 sequence reads: CASSVTGFDTQYF. CDR3 DNA sequence: TGTGCCAGCAGCGTTACAGGTTTCGATACGCAGTATTTT.

This clonotype was picked up many times. The V and J genes are TRBV5-1 and TRBJ2-3; no clear D. This CDR3 comprises 13 residues. V gave up 4 bases and J gave up 0 bases, with 6 bases separating them. Germline V gives CDR1 SGHRS, CDR2 YFSETQ. This chain's CDR3 is CASSTGSTDTQYF. The CDR3 nucleotides are TGCGCCAGCAGCACCGGGAGCACAGATACGCAGTATTTT.

The chain recombines TRBV21-1 with TRBJ2-7; the table names TRBD1, a call not compared with the DNA. TRBV21-1 is described as a pseudogene. The CDR3 has 9 residues. CDR3 bases: TGTGCCAGCAACCCCAAACAGGTCTTC. Translated, it gives CASNPKQVF.

There are many counts of this clonotype. CDR3 bases: TGTGCCAGCAGTCCGACTAGCGGGACCTACAATGAGCAGTTCTTC. Protein: CASSPTSGTYNEQFF. This sequence joins TRBV7-2 and TRBJ2-1; 11 positions match TRBD2. Germline loops: CDR1 SGHTA, CDR2 FQGNSA. The CDR3 has 15 amino acids. Germline trimming cut 6 bases from V and 2 bases from J; bases unmatched to any gene: 3.

This clonotype was picked up many times. This rearrangement joins TRBV4-1 to TRBJ2-5; 8 positions agree with TRBD2. Trimming cost V 4 bases and J 4 bases; bases outside gene matches: 17. The CDR3 covers 18 residues. CDR1 is MGHRA, CDR2 YSYEKL, per germline. The CDR3 here is CASSLTGPRAGGGETQYF. The CDR3 bases are TGCGCCAGCAGCCTGACAGGTCCCAGGGCGGGAGGCGGAGAGACCCAGTACTTC.

This clonotype was recorded at least ten times. V is TRBV2 and J is TRBJ2-3; 7 positions agree with TRBD1. V was pared by 5 bases and J by 4 bases, with 6 bases of the junction left unmatched. Germline V CDR1 and CDR2: SNHLY, FYNNEI. This CDR3 contains 14 residues. The CDR3 nucleotides read TGTGCCAGCAGTCGACAAGGGGGCGCAGATACGCAGTATTTT. Translated: CASSRQGGADTQYF. Complete variable domain (other parts from reference TRBV2 and TRBJ2-3): EPEVTQTPSHQVTQMGQEVILRCVPISNHLYFYWYRQILGQKVEFLVSFYNNEISEKSEIFDDQFSVERPDGSNFTLKIRSTKLEDSAMYFCASSRQGGADTQYFGPGTRLTVL.

This clonotype was counted at least ten times. The chain combines TRBV28 with TRBJ2-7; unclear D gene. There are 12 residues in the CDR3. V dropped 2 bases and J dropped 5 bases, with 7 bases sitting between them. Per the germline V gene, CDR1 is MDHEN and CDR2 is SYDVKM. CDR3 region: CASSLRTDEQYF. The CDR3 DNA follows: TGTGCCAGCAGTTTACGTACGGACGAGCAGTACTTC.

The chain employs TRBV5-1 and TRBJ2-3; D gene uncertain. V was cut by 0 bases and J by 7 bases, with 9 bases left in between. Per germline, CDR1 SGHRS and CDR2 YFSETQ. The CDR3 length is 13 residues. For the CDR3, the DNA is TGCGCCAGCAGCTTGGTAGTCGGTAATACGCAGTATTTT. Amino acids: CASSLVVGNTQYF.

The table lists this clonotype with many counts. The V gene is TRBV19, the J gene TRBJ2-7; D uncertain. V was shortened by 9 bases and J by 2 bases, with 11 bases between the two germline ends. CDR3 length equals 12 residues. Per the germline V gene, CDR1 is LNHDA and CDR2 is SQIVND (reference sequence). The CDR3 is CASVRSPYEQYF. CDR3 nucleotides: TGTGCCAGCGTGAGGTCCCCCTACGAGCAGTACTTC. Together with reference TRBV19 and TRBJ2-7, the CDR3 gives the full variable domain: DGGITQSPKYLFRKEGQNVTLSCEQNLNHDAMYWYRQDPGQGLRLIYYSQIVNDFQKGDIAEGYSVSREKKESFPLTVTSAQKNPTAFYLCASVRSPYEQYFGPGTRLTVT.

Worth noting for this clonotype: One end of the junction fails to match germline, which may point to a read error. The chain uses TRBV20-1 and TRBJ2-4, with 11 positions matching TRBD2. Germline loops: CDR1 DFQATT, CDR2 SNEGSKA (reference sequence). CDR3 length: 15 amino acids. CDR3 sequence reads: CSTRASGRNRDIQYF. The DNA of the CDR3 is TGCAGTACTAGGGCTAGCGGGAGGAATAGGGACATTCAGTACTTC.

Only a few counts were recorded for this clonotype. The DNA is omitted, as the CDR3 cannot be located on it reliably, and the CDR3 follows TCRdb's listing. The CDR3 is CASSLAGTHSGANVLTFGAGELFF. The V call is TRBV7-9, the J call TRBJ2-2; the table assigns TRBD1, which was not confirmed against the DNA. Germline lookup yields CDR1 SEHNR and CDR2 FQNEAQ (reference sequence). The CDR3 spans 24 residues, counting both ends.

In this sample, this clonotype turned up many times. V usage is TRBV7-9 and J usage is TRBJ2-3, with 10 positions matching TRBD2. This CDR3 is built from 19 residues. The ends lost 7 bases at V and 1 base at J; junction bases unmatched: 17. The germline gives CDR1 SEHNR, CDR2 FQNEAQ (reference sequence). The CDR3 here is CASMRGSLLAGVGTDTQYF. The DNA of the CDR3 is TGTGCCAGCATGAGGGGCTCGCTTCTAGCGGGAGTGGGCACAGATACGCAGTATTTT.

This clonotype has only one observation. This chain connects TRBV20-1 to TRBJ2-3, with 13 bases lining up with TRBD2. The trim removed 3 bases at V and 6 bases at J, leaving 9 bases unmatched. The germline V gene has CDR1 DFQATT and CDR2 SNEGSKA (reference sequence). The CDR3 has 16 amino acids. The CDR3 region is CSASPGLAGSSDTQYF. CDR3 DNA: TGCAGTGCTAGCCCGGGACTAGCGGGAAGCAGCGATACGCAGTATTTT.

This clonotype was picked up a small number of times. In nucleotides, the CDR3 is TGTGCCAGTAGAGATGGATCAATCCGGGACGAGCAGTACTTC. Amino acids: CASRDGSIRDEQYF. The rearrangement links TRBV19 to TRBJ2-7; D is uncertain. Trimming shortened V by 6 bases and J by 5 bases, and 17 bases separated the two germline ends. The CDR3 covers 14 residues. From germline, CDR1 is LNHDA and CDR2 SQIVND (reference sequence).

This clonotype was seen ten or more times. The chain employs TRBV5-1 and TRBJ2-3, with TRBD2 matching over 11 bases. Germline V gene sequence: CDR1 SGHRS, CDR2 YFSETQ. Trimming at V came to 4 bases and at J to 4 bases, leaving 8 bases not matched to a gene. CDR3 length: 16 amino acids. The CDR3 DNA is TGCGCCAGCAGCCTGGCGACTAGCGGGAAGGCAGATACGCAGTATTTT. As protein: CASSLATSGKADTQYF.

The sample holds many counts of this clonotype. Here the CDR3 DNA reads TGTGCCATCAGTGAGACCGGGACTAGCGGGAGGGACTACGAGCAGTACTTC. It yields the protein CAISETGTSGRDYEQYF. The chain recombines TRBV10-3 with TRBJ2-7, with TRBD2 matching 16 bases. Trimming took 2 bases from V and 3 from J; bases not matched to a gene: 4. The germline gives CDR1 ENHRY, CDR2 SYGVKD. The CDR3 is made up of 17 amino acids.

This clonotype appeared many times. This chain links TRBV5-1 with TRBJ2-7; D remains unclear. Trimming removed 2 bases at V and 6 bases at J, with 18 bases between. Per germline, CDR1 SGHRS and CDR2 YFSETQ. This CDR3 spans 15 amino acids. The CDR3 DNA follows: TGCGCCAGCAGCTTCGACGGATACATTACGTCCGAGCAGTACTTC. Protein product: CASSFDGYITSEQYF.